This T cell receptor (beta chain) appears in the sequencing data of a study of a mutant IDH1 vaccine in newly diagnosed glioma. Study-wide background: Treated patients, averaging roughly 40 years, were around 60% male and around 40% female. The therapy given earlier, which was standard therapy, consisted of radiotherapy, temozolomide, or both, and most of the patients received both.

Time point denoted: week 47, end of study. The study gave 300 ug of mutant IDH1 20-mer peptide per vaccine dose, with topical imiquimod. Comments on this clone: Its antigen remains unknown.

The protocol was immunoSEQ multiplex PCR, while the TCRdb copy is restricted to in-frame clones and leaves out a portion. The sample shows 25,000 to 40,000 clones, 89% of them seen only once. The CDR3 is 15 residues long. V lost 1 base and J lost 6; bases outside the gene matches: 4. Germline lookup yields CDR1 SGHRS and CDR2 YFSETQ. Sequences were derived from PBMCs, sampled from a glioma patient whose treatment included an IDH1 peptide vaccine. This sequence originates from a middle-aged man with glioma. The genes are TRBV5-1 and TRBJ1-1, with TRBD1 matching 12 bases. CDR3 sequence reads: CASSLPGQGAPEAFF. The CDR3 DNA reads TGCGCCAGCAGCTTGCCGGGACAGGGGGCTCCTGAAGCTTTCTTT.